The 12 T cell receptor beta chains listed next were all sequenced from one sample in a study of blood T cell repertoires in COVID-19. TCRdb keeps only in-frame clones here, not all; method: immunoSEQ multiplex PCR. This table has roughly 75,000 clones, approximately 83% appearing once. The sequenced material came from peripheral blood. Every receptor here comes from a man between 65 and 80 years old with acute or convalescent COVID-19.

This CDR3 reads CASSVGNPGRRSYNEQFF. The CDR3 DNA follows: TGTGCCAGCAGCGTAGGAAACCCCGGGAGGAGGTCCTACAATGAGCAGTTCTTC. The chain employs TRBV9 and TRBJ2-1, with 7 nucleotides matching TRBD2. Germline lookup yields CDR1 SGDLS and CDR2 YYNGEE. The trim removed 0 bases at V and 1 base at J, leaving 10 bases unmatched. This CDR3 has 18 amino acids.

The CDR3 is CASSRDSSYEQYF. The CDR3, as DNA: TGTGCCAGCAGCCGCGACAGTTCCTACGAGCAGTACTTC. This chain connects TRBV7-8 to TRBJ2-7; D is possibly TRBD1 (5 bases). Germline CDR1 reads SGHVS; CDR2 reads FQNEAQ. V was clipped by 5 bases and J by 1 base, with 9 bases between them. This CDR3 region has 13 residues.

V and J are TRBV6-2 or TRBV6-3 and TRBJ2-3; D unresolved. V was pared by 5 bases and J by 5 bases, with 8 bases between. Germline CDR1 is MNHEY and CDR2 is SVGEGT. The CDR3 extends over 12 amino acids. The CDR3 here is CASSIRGDTQYF. Written as DNA, the CDR3 is TGTGCCAGCAGTATCAGAGGAGATACGCAGTATTTT.

The chain recombines TRBV30 with TRBJ1-2; a weak D match, TRBD1 (6 bases). The CDR3 length is 15 residues. Looked up from germline, CDR1 is GTSNPN and CDR2 is SVGIG (reference sequence). With 5 bases removed from V and 3 bases from J, the gap between germline ends came to 19 bases. The CDR3 sequence is CAWRLGRAGDYGYTF. Here the CDR3 DNA reads TGTGCCTGGCGTTTGGGCAGGGCAGGGGACTATGGCTACACCTTC.

This chain uses TRBV9 with TRBJ2-5, with D possibly being TRBD1 (6 bases). With 5 bases removed from V and 9 bases from J, the gap between germline ends came to 14 bases. This CDR3 comprises 12 residues. In germline, CDR1 is SGDLS, CDR2 YYNGEE. The chain's CDR3 is CASSVNQGSQYF. The CDR3 DNA reads as TGTGCCAGCAGTGTTAACCAGGGGTCCCAGTACTTC.

The V gene is TRBV5-4, the J gene TRBJ1-2, with D perhaps matching TRBD1 (6 bases). The V end lost 5 bases, the J end lost 4 bases, and 18 bases lay between the germline ends. Looked up from germline, CDR1 is SGHNT and CDR2 is YYREEE (reference sequence). This CDR3 is 15 amino acids long. CDR3: CASSTSGGAPYGYTF. The CDR3, as DNA: TGTGCCAGCAGTACTTCTGGGGGGGCCCCCTATGGCTACACCTTC.

This chain joins TRBV4-3 and TRBJ2-2; D perhaps matches TRBD2 (5 bases). The CDR3 spans 16 residues. The germline V and J ends were trimmed by 1 base and 4 bases, with 13 bases remaining between them. Germline V gives CDR1 LGHNA, CDR2 YSLEER. The CDR3 here is CASSQAAGRGTGELFF. The CDR3 DNA follows: TGCGCCAGCAGCCAAGCCGCCGGCCGGGGCACCGGGGAGCTGTTTTTT.

This clone has a single count. CDR3 bases: TGTGCCAGCAGTCCCACAGAGACCGGGGAGCTGTTTTTT. Translated, it gives CASSPTETGELFF. The chain recombines TRBV6-2 or TRBV6-3 with TRBJ2-2; D is ambiguous. The V gene's germline CDR1 is MNHEY and CDR2 SVGEGT. The V and J ends lost 5 bases and 5 bases respectively, with 9 bases between them. The CDR3 totals 13 residues.

This chain uses TRBV5-1 with TRBJ2-2; D gene ambiguous. The germline V gene encodes CDR1 SGHRS and CDR2 YFSETQ. V lost 4 bases, J lost 0 bases, and 7 bases lay in between. CDR3 length equals 14 residues. In DNA, the CDR3 is TGCGCCAGCAGCCCCAGTTCGAACACCGGGGAGCTGTTTTTT. Protein sequence: CASSPSSNTGELFF.

The chain couples TRBV9 to TRBJ2-1, with 9 bases lining up with TRBD1. The germline V gene has CDR1 SGDLS and CDR2 YYNGEE. Germline trimming cut 0 bases from V and 3 bases from J; bases unmatched to any gene: 4. This CDR3 is 16 amino acids long. The CDR3 DNA reads as TGTGCCAGCAGCGTAGGTGGGACAGGGTTCTACAATGAGCAGTTCTTC. It translates to CASSVGGTGFYNEQFF.

This chain connects TRBV29-1 to TRBJ2-7; tentative D call: TRBD1 (5 bases). CDR3 length: 12 residues. Trimming took 4 bases from V and 5 from J, leaving 12 bases between them. Germline V gene lookup returns CDR1 SQVTM and CDR2 ANQGSEA. CDR3 sequence reads: CSVGKGNHEQYF. CDR3 nucleotides: TGCAGCGTTGGGAAGGGGAACCACGAGCAGTACTTC.

The rearrangement links TRBV19 to TRBJ2-5, with TRBD2 as a possible D gene (6 bases). Germline lookup yields CDR1 LNHDA and CDR2 SQIVND (reference sequence). The CDR3 extends over 17 amino acids. V was shortened by 4 bases and J by 1 base, with 19 bases between the two germline ends. The DNA of the CDR3 is TGTGCCAGTAGTAGGTTTTTTACGGGGGACTCCCAAGAGACCCAGTACTTC. Translating it yields CASSRFFTGDSQETQYF.